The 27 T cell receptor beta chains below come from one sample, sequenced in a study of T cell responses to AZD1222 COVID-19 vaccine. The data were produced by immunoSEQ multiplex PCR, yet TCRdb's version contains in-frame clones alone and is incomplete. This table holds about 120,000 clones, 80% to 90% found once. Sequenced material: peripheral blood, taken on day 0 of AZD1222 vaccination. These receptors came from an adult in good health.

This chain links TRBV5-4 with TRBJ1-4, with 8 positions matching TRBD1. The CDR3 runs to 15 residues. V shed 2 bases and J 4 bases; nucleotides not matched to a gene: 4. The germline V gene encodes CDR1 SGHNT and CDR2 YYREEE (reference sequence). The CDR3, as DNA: TGTGCCAGCAGCTTACAGGGGGTCATTAATGAAAAACTGTTTTTT. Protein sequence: CASSLQGVINEKLFF.

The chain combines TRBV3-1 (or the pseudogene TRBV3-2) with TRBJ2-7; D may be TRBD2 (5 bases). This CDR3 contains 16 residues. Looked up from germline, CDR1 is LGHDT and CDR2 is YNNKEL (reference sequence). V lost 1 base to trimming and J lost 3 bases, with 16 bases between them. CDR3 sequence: CASSQASRDIGYEQYF. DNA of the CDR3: TGTGCCAGCAGCCAAGCTTCTCGGGATATAGGCTACGAGCAGTACTTC.

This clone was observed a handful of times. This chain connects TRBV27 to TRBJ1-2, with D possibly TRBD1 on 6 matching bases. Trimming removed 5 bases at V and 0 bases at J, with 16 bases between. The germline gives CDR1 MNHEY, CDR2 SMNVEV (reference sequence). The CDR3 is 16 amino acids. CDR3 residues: CASSTLGGAANYGYTF. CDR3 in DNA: TGTGCCAGCAGTACTCTAGGGGGGGCTGCTAACTATGGCTACACCTTC.

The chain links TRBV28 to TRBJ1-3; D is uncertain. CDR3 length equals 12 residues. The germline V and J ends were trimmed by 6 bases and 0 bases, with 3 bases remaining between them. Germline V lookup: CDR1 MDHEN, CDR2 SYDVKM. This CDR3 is CASRVSGNTIYF. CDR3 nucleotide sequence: TGTGCCAGCAGGGTCTCTGGAAACACCATATATTTT.

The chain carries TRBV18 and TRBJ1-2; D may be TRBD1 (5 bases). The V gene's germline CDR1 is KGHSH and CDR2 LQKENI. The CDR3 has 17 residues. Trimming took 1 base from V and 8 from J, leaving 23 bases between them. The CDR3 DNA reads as TGTGCCAGCTCACCACTCCCCACTATAGCCAGGGTGGAAGGCTACACCTTC. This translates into CASSPLPTIARVEGYTF.

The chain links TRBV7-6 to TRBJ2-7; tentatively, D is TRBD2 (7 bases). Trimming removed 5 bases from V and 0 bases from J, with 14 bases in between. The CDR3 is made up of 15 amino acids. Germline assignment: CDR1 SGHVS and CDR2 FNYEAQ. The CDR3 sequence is CASSMGASGSYEQYF. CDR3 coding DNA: TGTGCCAGCAGCATGGGGGCTAGCGGCTCCTACGAGCAGTACTTC.

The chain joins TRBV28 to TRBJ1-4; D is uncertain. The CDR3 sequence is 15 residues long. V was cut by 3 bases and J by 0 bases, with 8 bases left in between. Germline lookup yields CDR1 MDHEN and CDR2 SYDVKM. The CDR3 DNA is TGTGCCAGCAGTTTTAAGACCGCAACTAATGAAAAACTGTTTTTT. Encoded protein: CASSFKTATNEKLFF.

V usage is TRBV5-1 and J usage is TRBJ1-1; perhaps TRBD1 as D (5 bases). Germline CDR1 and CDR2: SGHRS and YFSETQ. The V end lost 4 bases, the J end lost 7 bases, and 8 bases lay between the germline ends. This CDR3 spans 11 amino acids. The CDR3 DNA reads TGCGCCAGCAGCGGGGGGGTTGAAGCTTTCTTT. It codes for CASSGGVEAFF. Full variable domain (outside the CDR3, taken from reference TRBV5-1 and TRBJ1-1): KAGVTQTPRYLIKTRGQQVTLSCSPISGHRSVSWYQQTPGQGLQFLFEYFSETQRNKGNFPGRFSGRQFSNSRSEMNVSTLELGDSALYLCASSGGVEAFFGQGTRLTVV.

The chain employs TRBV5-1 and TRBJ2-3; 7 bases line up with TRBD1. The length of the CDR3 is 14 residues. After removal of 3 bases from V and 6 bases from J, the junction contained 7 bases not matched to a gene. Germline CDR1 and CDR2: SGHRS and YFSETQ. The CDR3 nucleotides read TGCGCCAGCAGCTCCGACAGGGTGGGGGATACGCAGTATTTT. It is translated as CASSSDRVGDTQYF.

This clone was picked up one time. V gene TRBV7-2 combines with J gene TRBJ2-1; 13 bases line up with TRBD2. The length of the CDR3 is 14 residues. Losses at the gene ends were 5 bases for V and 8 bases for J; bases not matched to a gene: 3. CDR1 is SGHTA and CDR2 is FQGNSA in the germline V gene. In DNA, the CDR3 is TGTGCCAGCAGCACTAGCGGGAGGGTCGATGAGCAGTTCTTC. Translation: CASSTSGRVDEQFF.

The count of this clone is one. This CDR3 is CASSRTPSVAFF. CDR3 bases: TGTGCCAGCAGCCGAACCCCCTCTGTGGCTTTCTTT. The rearrangement joins TRBV5-6 to TRBJ1-1; D is uncertain. The CDR3 has 12 amino acids. Trimming shortened V by 4 bases and J by 11 bases, and 15 bases separated the two germline ends. Per the germline V gene, CDR1 is SGHDT and CDR2 is YYEEEE.

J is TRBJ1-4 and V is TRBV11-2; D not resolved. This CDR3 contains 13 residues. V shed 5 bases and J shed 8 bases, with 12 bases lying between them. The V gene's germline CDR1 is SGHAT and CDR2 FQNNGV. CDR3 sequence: CASSRRREEKLFF. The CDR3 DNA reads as TGTGCCAGCAGCCGCCGACGGGAGGAAAAACTGTTTTTT. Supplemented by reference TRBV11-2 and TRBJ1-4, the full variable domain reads EAGVAQSPRYKIIEKRQSVAFWCNPISGHATLYWYQQILGQGPKLLIQFQNNGVVDDSQLPKDRFSAERLKGVDSTLKIQPAKLEDSAVYLCASSRRREEKLFFGSGTQLSVL.

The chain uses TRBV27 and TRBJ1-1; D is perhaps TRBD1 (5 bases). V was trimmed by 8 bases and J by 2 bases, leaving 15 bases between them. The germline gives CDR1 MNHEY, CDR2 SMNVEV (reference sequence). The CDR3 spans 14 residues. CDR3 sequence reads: CASGSWGVNTEAFF. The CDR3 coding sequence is TGTGCCAGCGGCTCGTGGGGGGTTAACACTGAAGCTTTCTTT.

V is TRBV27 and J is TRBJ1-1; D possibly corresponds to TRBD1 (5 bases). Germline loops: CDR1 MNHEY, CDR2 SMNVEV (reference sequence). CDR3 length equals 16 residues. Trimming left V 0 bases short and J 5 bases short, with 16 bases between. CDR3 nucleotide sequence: TGTGCCAGCAGTTTATCTAGACAGAACAGGCCTACTGAAGCTTTCTTT. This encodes CASSLSRQNRPTEAFF.

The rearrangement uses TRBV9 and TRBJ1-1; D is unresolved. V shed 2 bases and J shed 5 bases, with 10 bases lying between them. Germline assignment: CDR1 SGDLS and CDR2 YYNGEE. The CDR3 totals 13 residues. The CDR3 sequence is CASSVIPSTEAFF. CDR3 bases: TGTGCCAGCAGCGTTATTCCGTCGACTGAAGCTTTCTTT.

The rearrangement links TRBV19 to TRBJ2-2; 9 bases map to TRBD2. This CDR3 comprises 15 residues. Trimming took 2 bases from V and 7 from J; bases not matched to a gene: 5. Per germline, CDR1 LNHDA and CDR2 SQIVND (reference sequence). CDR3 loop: CASSISAGGVGELFF. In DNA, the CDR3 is TGTGCCAGTAGTATATCAGCGGGAGGCGTCGGGGAGCTGTTTTTT.

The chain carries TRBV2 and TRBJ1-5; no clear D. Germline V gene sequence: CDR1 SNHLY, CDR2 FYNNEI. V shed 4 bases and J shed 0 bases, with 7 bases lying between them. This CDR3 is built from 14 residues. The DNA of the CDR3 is TGTGCCAGCAGTGGCTTATATAGCAATCAGCCCCAGCATTTT. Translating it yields CASSGLYSNQPQHF. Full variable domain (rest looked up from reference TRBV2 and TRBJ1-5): EPEVTQTPSHQVTQMGQEVILRCVPISNHLYFYWYRQILGQKVEFLVSFYNNEISEKSEIFDDQFSVERPDGSNFTLKIRSTKLEDSAMYFCASSGLYSNQPQHFGDGTRLSIL.

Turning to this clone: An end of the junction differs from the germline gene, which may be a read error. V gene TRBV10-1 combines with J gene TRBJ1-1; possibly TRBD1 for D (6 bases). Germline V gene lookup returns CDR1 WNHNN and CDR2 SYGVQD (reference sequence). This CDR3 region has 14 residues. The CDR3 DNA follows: TGCGCCAGCCGTGAGGGGGGCAAGGTGACTGAAGCTTTCTTT. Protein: CASREGGKVTEAFF.

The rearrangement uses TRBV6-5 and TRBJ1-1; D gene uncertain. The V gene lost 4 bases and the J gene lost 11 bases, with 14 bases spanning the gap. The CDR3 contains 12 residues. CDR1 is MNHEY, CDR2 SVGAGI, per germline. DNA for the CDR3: TGTGCCAGCAGTTCAGTGGGGATCGACGCTTTCTTT. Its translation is CASSSVGIDAFF.

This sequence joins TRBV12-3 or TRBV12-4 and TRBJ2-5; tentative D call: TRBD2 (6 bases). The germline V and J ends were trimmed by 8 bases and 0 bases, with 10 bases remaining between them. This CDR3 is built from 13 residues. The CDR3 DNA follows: TGTGCCAGCCAGAGCGGGTACCAAGAGACCCAGTACTTC. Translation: CASQSGYQETQYF.

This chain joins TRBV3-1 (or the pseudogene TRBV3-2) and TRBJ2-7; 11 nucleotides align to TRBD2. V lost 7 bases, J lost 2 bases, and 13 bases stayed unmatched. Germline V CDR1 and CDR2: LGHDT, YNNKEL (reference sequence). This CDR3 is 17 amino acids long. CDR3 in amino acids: CASTRKTGTSGAYEQYF. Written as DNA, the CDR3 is TGTGCCAGCACAAGGAAGACTGGGACTAGCGGAGCCTACGAGCAGTACTTC.

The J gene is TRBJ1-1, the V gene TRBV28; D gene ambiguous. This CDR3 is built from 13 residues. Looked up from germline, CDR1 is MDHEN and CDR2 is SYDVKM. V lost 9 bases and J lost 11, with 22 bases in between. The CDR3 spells CASSYPGRLQAFF. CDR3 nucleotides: TGTGCCAGTTCATATCCCGGCCGACTCCAGGCTTTCTTT. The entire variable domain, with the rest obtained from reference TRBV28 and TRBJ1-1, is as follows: DVKVTQSSRYLVKRTGEKVFLECVQDMDHENMFWYRQDPGLGLRLIYFSYDVKMKEKGDIPEGYSVSREKKERFSLILESASTNQTSMYLCASSYPGRLQAFFGQGTRLTVV.

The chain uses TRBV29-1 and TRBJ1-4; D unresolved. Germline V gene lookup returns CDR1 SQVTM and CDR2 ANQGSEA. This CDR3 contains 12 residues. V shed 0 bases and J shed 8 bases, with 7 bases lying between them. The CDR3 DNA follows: TGCAGCGTTGAAGATCATTCCGAAAAACTGTTTTTT. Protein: CSVEDHSEKLFF.

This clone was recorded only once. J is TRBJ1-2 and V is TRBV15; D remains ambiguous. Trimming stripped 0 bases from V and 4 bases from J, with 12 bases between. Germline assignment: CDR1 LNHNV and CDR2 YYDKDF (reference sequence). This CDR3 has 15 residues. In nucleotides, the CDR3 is TGTGCCACCAGCAGAGATTATCCGGCAGTCTATGGCTACACCTTC. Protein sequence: CATSRDYPAVYGYTF.

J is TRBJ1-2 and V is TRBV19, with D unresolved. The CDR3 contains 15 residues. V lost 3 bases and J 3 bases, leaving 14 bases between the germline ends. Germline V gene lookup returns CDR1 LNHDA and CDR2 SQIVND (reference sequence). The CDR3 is CASSMSFGSYYGYTF. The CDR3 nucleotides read TGTGCCAGTAGTATGAGCTTCGGCAGTTACTATGGCTACACCTTC.

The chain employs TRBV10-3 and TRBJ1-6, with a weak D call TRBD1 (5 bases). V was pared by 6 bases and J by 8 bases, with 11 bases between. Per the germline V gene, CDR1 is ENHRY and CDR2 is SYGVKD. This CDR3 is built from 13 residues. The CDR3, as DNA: TGTGCCATCAGACAGGAGATTGATTCACCCCTCCACTTT. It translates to CAIRQEIDSPLHF.

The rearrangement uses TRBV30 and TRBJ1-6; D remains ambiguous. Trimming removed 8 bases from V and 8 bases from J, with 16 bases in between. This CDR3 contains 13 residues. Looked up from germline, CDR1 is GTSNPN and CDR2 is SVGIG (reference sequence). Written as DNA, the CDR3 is TGTGCCGGAAAGACGGGGAGAGATTCACCCCTCCACTTT. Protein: CAGKTGRDSPLHF.